The sequence of this T cell receptor beta chain was determined in a study of cytomegalovirus exposure and HLA in healthy donors. Whole-study context: The study's early data release held about 85 million unique TCRs from HLA-typed donors. For the 300 to 400 genotyped donors, roughly 80% fell within the Caucasian-associated ancestry cluster.

This CDR3 comprises 15 residues. Germline values: CDR1 SGDLS, CDR2 YYNGEE. V lost 0 bases, J lost 11 bases, and 10 bases stayed unmatched. The PCR made use of 60 Vbeta and 13 Jbeta primers. Sequenced by immunoSEQ multiplex PCR; TCRdb stores in-frame clones only, minus some. The specimen's table records about 200,000 clones. The receptor was isolated from a boy under 18 in good health and CMV-seronegative. Sequencing was carried out using PBMCs. The chain combines TRBV9 with TRBJ2-5; TRBD2 aligns across 10 bases. The chain's CDR3 is CASSVGLAGVWEQYF. The CDR3 coding sequence is TGTGCCAGCAGCGTAGGTCTAGCGGGGGTGTGGGAGCAGTACTTC.